This T cell receptor beta chain stems from a study of blood T cells in healthy people across ages. Trimming removed 0 bases from V and 3 bases from J; junction bases left unmatched: 6. From germline, CDR1 is SEHNR and CDR2 FQNEAQ (reference sequence). The CDR3 contains 16 residues. It was with a sample-barcoded 5' primer and a J-beta primer mix that a second PCR of roughly 7 to 12 cycles was run. TCRdb redid the calling of the 5' RACE reads with MiXCR, one entry per CDR3 protein. The data hold under 1,100,000 distinct CDR3 sequences, with under 30% observed a single time. Separately, the same data were catalogued under a study of T cells of mothers and their children.

The chain uses TRBV7-9 and TRBJ2-3; 7 bases align to TRBD2. The source is a girl under 10 years old in good health. Sequences were obtained from blood. CDR3 in DNA: TGTGCCAGCAGCTTAGCGCTTCGGGAGGTAACAGATACGCAGTATTTT. It specifies CASSLALREVTDTQYF.